This TCR beta chain comes out of a study of blood T cell repertoires in COVID-19. Study-wide context: Collection of acute and convalescent COVID-19 samples took place in the United States, Italy and Spain. From T cells, B-cell-depleted T cells, or PBMCs came the material, which was cDNA or gDNA.

The trim removed 4 bases at V and 7 bases at J, leaving 5 bases unmatched. From germline, CDR1 is SGHNT and CDR2 YYREEE (reference sequence). The CDR3 runs 15 residues. Authors' processing steps: Cell counts per sample came from amplifying reference gene primers. Data came from immunoSEQ multiplex PCR; TCRdb stores just in-frame clones and leaves some out. The DNA gave D and trimming, while V, J and clone size come from that table. The table records 80,000 to 100,000 clones, roughly 82% of them present only once. Input material: peripheral blood. This receptor was taken from a man aged 65-85 years with active or convalescent COVID-19. The rearrangement links TRBV5-4 to TRBJ2-1, with 13 bases matching TRBD2. CDR3 sequence (DNA): TGTGCCAGCAGCCCACGGACTAGCGGGGGTAATGAGCAGTTCTTC. It codes for CASSPRTSGGNEQFF.